Shown below are 25 T cell receptor beta chains from a single sample sequenced in a study of blood T cell repertoires in COVID-19. Clones were read by immunoSEQ multiplex PCR, and TCRdb kept only the in-frame ones, dropping some. The table shows tens of thousands of clones, with approximately 92% occurring only once. Material: peripheral blood. Every receptor here comes from a woman aged 55-69 years with active COVID-19.

The chain recombines TRBV10-2 with TRBJ2-1, with D tentatively TRBD1 (6 bases). V gave up 2 bases and J gave up 7 bases, with 12 bases separating them. Germline loops: CDR1 WSHSY, CDR2 SAAADI. The CDR3 has 14 amino acids. The CDR3 sequence: CASSEIRQGNEQFF. The CDR3 DNA reads as TGCGCCAGCAGTGAGATACGGCAGGGGAATGAGCAGTTCTTC.

The CDR3 sequence is CASSYTAGTQYF. The CDR3 DNA is TGTGCCAGCAGTTACACGGCAGGGACCCAGTACTTC. The chain has TRBV6-2 or TRBV6-3 and TRBJ2-5; D ambiguous. Germline CDR1 reads MNHEY; CDR2 reads SVGEGT. Trimming took 2 bases from V and 7 from J, leaving 8 bases between them. CDR3 size: 12 residues.

J is TRBJ1-1 and V is TRBV9, with TRBD1 as a possible D gene (5 bases). The V gene's germline CDR1 is SGDLS and CDR2 YYNGEE. V was pared by 0 bases and J by 3 bases, with 6 bases between. The CDR3 runs 13 residues. CDR3 bases: TGTGCCAGCAGCGTAGTAGGGGACACTGAAGCTTTCTTT. Translation gives CASSVVGDTEAFF.

The rearrangement links TRBV3-1 (or the pseudogene TRBV3-2) to TRBJ1-1; D ambiguous. CDR3 length: 14 amino acids. Germline values: CDR1 LGHDT, CDR2 YNNKEL (reference sequence). Between the trimmed V and J ends, which lost 4 bases and 6 bases, there was a span of 15 bases. CDR3 region: CASSLSVRGPEAFF. The CDR3 nucleotides read TGTGCCAGCAGCCTCAGCGTGAGAGGCCCTGAAGCTTTCTTT.

This clone was seen only once. The gene calls are TRBV7-2 and TRBJ2-3, with 11 bases aligning to TRBD2. CDR3 size: 15 residues. After removal of 5 bases from V and 6 bases from J, the junction contained 7 bases not matched to a gene. Germline lookup yields CDR1 SGHTA and CDR2 FQGNSA. The CDR3 DNA follows: TGTGCCAGCAGCGCTAGCGGGGGGTTGGCCGATACGCAGTATTTT. The encoded protein is CASSASGGLADTQYF.

Only one count was recorded for this clone. V gene TRBV7-9 combines with J gene TRBJ1-6; D remains unclear. Germline V CDR1 and CDR2: SEHNR, FQNEAQ (reference sequence). This CDR3 region has 13 residues. The V and J ends lost 5 bases and 9 bases respectively, with 11 bases between them. This CDR3 reads CASSTAEGSPLHF. The DNA of the CDR3 is TGTGCCAGCAGCACCGCCGAGGGTTCACCCCTCCACTTT.

This clone has just one count. The chain combines TRBV9 with TRBJ1-1; no reliable D call. Germline lookup yields CDR1 SGDLS and CDR2 YYNGEE. The germline V and J ends were trimmed by 0 bases and 1 base, with 7 bases remaining between them. CDR3 length: 14 amino acids. The CDR3 nucleotides are TGTGCCAGCAGCGTAGGACTAGCGAACACTGAAGCTTTCTTT. It yields the protein CASSVGLANTEAFF.

This sequence joins TRBV2 and TRBJ2-2; the D is unclear. Germline assignment: CDR1 SNHLY and CDR2 FYNNEI. V lost 1 base, J lost 7 bases, and 4 bases lay in between. CDR3 size: 12 residues. Written as DNA, the CDR3 is TGTGCCAGCAGTGAAGACTTCGGGGAGCTGTTTTTT. Translated: CASSEDFGELFF.

In this sample, this clone turned up once. The chain has TRBV19 and TRBJ1-2, with TRBD1 matching over 10 bases. CDR3 length: 14 amino acids. V lost 3 bases, J lost 7 bases, and 5 bases stayed unmatched. Per germline, CDR1 LNHDA and CDR2 SQIVND (reference sequence). The CDR3 is CASSIPGQGFGYTF. CDR3 coding DNA: TGTGCCAGTAGTATCCCGGGACAGGGGTTTGGCTACACCTTC.

The rearrangement links TRBV2 to TRBJ2-5; maybe TRBD2 (7 bases). The ends were cut back, 6 bases at V and 2 bases at J, with 13 bases in the middle. The CDR3 loop spans 14 amino acids. CDR1 SNHLY and CDR2 FYNNEI come from the germline V gene. The CDR3 DNA follows: TGTGCCAGCAGGGGGGGGACAACACAAGAGACCCAGTACTTC. Encoded protein: CASRGGTTQETQYF.

The rearrangement uses TRBV5-4 and TRBJ2-1; 8 bases map to TRBD2. In germline, CDR1 is SGHNT, CDR2 YYREEE (reference sequence). The length of the CDR3 is 17 residues. Trimming cost V 3 bases and J 1 base; bases outside gene matches: 9. The CDR3 DNA reads TGTGCCAGCAGCTCCTGGGGTAGCGGGGCTTCCTACAATGAGCAGTTCTTC. It is translated as CASSSWGSGASYNEQFF.

This clone appeared once. The chain uses TRBV7-7 and TRBJ2-1, with D possibly TRBD1 on 5 matching bases. The germline V gene encodes CDR1 SSHAT and CDR2 FNYEAQ (reference sequence). The CDR3 has 15 residues. V lost 0 bases, J lost 8 bases, and 14 bases lay in between. The CDR3 DNA reads TGTGCCAGCAGCTTAGCTGGGGCCACCATTTATGAGCAGTTCTTC. It specifies CASSLAGATIYEQFF.

This clone turned up a few times. J is TRBJ1-5 and V is TRBV2; D might be TRBD1 (5 bases). Trimming took off 5 bases at V and 6 bases at J, with 14 bases between the two ends. The germline CDR1 and CDR2 sequences are SNHLY and FYNNEI. The CDR3 totals 14 residues. The DNA of the CDR3 is TGTGCCAGCAGTCGTCCGGGGGAGGGTCAGCCCCAGCATTTT. It translates to CASSRPGEGQPQHF.

The chain employs TRBV5-4 and TRBJ2-3; 9 positions match TRBD2. The germline CDR1 and CDR2 sequences are SGHNT and YYREEE (reference sequence). V lost 1 base to trimming and J lost 8 bases; unmatched junction nucleotides: 11. The CDR3 runs 16 residues. CDR3 sequence reads: CASSLFGSGSPPTQYF. CDR3 DNA: TGTGCCAGCAGCTTGTTTGGTAGCGGGAGTCCGCCTACGCAGTATTTT.

The chain is built from TRBV19 and TRBJ1-5, with D tentatively TRBD1 (5 bases). The CDR3 is 15 residues long. In germline, CDR1 is LNHDA, CDR2 SQIVND (reference sequence). V lost 3 bases and J lost 2, with 11 bases in between. The CDR3 reads CASSMAGKGNQPQHF. CDR3 bases: TGTGCCAGTAGTATGGCAGGGAAGGGCAATCAGCCCCAGCATTTT.

This rearrangement joins TRBV4-1 to TRBJ2-1; 8 bases fit TRBD1. The junction had 5 bases not matched to a gene; V was cut back by 4 bases and J by 0 bases. This CDR3 has 16 amino acids. The V gene's germline CDR1 is MGHRA and CDR2 YSYEKL. CDR3 amino acids: CASSPQGTGSYNEQFF. The CDR3 DNA reads as TGCGCCAGCAGCCCCCAAGGGACAGGCTCCTACAATGAGCAGTTCTTC.

This clone was observed a few times. V and J are TRBV25-1 and TRBJ1-6, with a possible D match to TRBD1 (5 bases). The CDR3 extends over 13 amino acids. CDR1 and CDR2 from the germline V gene are MGHDK and SYGVNS. V was pared by 4 bases and J by 9 bases, with 10 bases between. The CDR3 nucleotides read TGTGCCAGCAGTGGACAGAACCGTTCACCCCTCCACTTT. Residues: CASSGQNRSPLHF. Complete variable domain (other parts from reference TRBV25-1 and TRBJ1-6): EADIYQTPRYLVIGTGKKITLECSQTMGHDKMYWYQQDPGMELHLIHYSYGVNSTEKGDLSSESTVSRIRTEHFPLTLESARPSHTSQYLCASSGQNRSPLHFGNGTRLTVT.

The gene calls are TRBV2 and TRBJ1-1; no clear D gene. The germline V gene has CDR1 SNHLY and CDR2 FYNNEI. Trimming removed 8 bases at V and 0 bases at J, with 13 bases between. The CDR3 totals 14 residues. The CDR3 DNA is TGTGCCAGCTTCTACAGAGGGCTGAACACTGAAGCTTTCTTT. This encodes CASFYRGLNTEAFF. The entire variable domain, with the rest obtained from reference TRBV2 and TRBJ1-1, is as follows: EPEVTQTPSHQVTQMGQEVILRCVPISNHLYFYWYRQILGQKVEFLVSFYNNEISEKSEIFDDQFSVERPDGSNFTLKIRSTKLEDSAMYFCASFYRGLNTEAFFGQGTRLTVV.

This clone was seen just once. The chain couples TRBV9 to TRBJ2-2, with TRBD2 identical over 7 bases. The CDR3 totals 15 residues. Trimming took 2 bases from V and 5 from J; bases not matched to a gene: 6. Germline V gene sequence: CDR1 SGDLS, CDR2 YYNGEE. The CDR3 DNA sequence: TGTGCCAGCAGCGTGACTAGCCTCAGTACCGGGGAGCTGTTTTTT. The encoded protein is CASSVTSLSTGELFF.

The V call is TRBV5-1, the J call TRBJ2-1; 7 bases fit TRBD2. CDR3 length: 15 residues. CDR1 and CDR2 (germline): SGHRS, YFSETQ. After removal of 0 bases from V and 4 bases from J, the junction contained 4 bases not matched to a gene. The CDR3 sequence: CASSLEASGYNEQFF. The CDR3 coding sequence is TGCGCCAGCAGCTTGGAGGCTAGCGGATACAATGAGCAGTTCTTC. The full variable domain, in which reference TRBV5-1 and TRBJ2-1 provide the parts outside the CDR3, is KAGVTQTPRYLIKTRGQQVTLSCSPISGHRSVSWYQQTPGQGLQFLFEYFSETQRNKGNFPGRFSGRQFSNSRSEMNVSTLELGDSALYLCASSLEASGYNEQFFGPGTRLTVL.

The count of this clone is one. The chain recombines TRBV18 with TRBJ1-1; weak D call: TRBD1 (6 bases). The V gene lost 5 bases and the J gene lost 4 bases, with 11 bases spanning the gap. The germline gives CDR1 KGHSH, CDR2 LQKENI. There are 13 residues in the CDR3. CDR3 loop: CASSNRDGTEAFF. The CDR3 nucleotides are TGTGCCAGCTCAAACAGGGACGGCACTGAAGCTTTCTTT.

This chain links TRBV5-1 with TRBJ1-1, with D possibly being TRBD1 (6 bases). Trimming shortened V by 1 base and J by 2 bases, and 9 bases separated the two germline ends. The germline V gene encodes CDR1 SGHRS and CDR2 YFSETQ. This CDR3 region has 14 residues. The DNA for the CDR3 is TGCGCCAGCAGCTTGTCGGGACAAAACACTGAAGCTTTCTTT. This sequence encodes CASSLSGQNTEAFF.

The chain's CDR3 is CASTDRVRNEQFF. CDR3 coding DNA: TGTGCCAGCACGGACAGGGTCCGCAATGAGCAGTTCTTC. J is TRBJ2-1 and V is TRBV6-5; 8 nucleotides match TRBD1. The CDR3 is made up of 13 amino acids. V lost 7 bases and J lost 6; bases outside the gene matches: 5. Germline values: CDR1 MNHEY, CDR2 SVGAGI.

The chain combines TRBV7-2 with TRBJ1-5, with a weak D call TRBD1 (6 bases). CDR3 length: 14 amino acids. Germline V gives CDR1 SGHTA, CDR2 FQGNSA. Trimming took off 5 bases at V and 4 bases at J, with 12 bases between the two ends. The CDR3 DNA reads TGTGCCAGCAGCCAAGGACAGCCGAATCAGCCCCAGCATTTT. It translates to CASSQGQPNQPQHF.

The rearrangement joins TRBV11-3 to TRBJ2-1, with a possible D match to TRBD2 (6 bases). V gave up 3 bases and J gave up 6 bases, with 18 bases separating them. Germline lookup yields CDR1 SGHNT and CDR2 YENEEA. This CDR3 is built from 16 residues. The CDR3 spells CASSFESAGRVNEQFF. The CDR3 coding sequence is TGTGCCAGCAGCTTTGAGTCAGCGGGCCGTGTCAATGAGCAGTTCTTC. Filled out from reference TRBV11-3 and TRBJ2-1, the complete variable domain reads EAGVVQSPRYKIIEKKQPVAFWCNPISGHNTLYWYLQNLGQGPELLIRYENEEAVDDSQLPKDRFSAERLKGVDSTLKIQPAELGDSAVYLCASSFESAGRVNEQFFGPGTRLTVL.